A selection of T cell receptor beta chains follows, all from one sample in a study of T cells in localized non-small cell lung cancer. Data came from immunoSEQ multiplex PCR; TCRdb stores just in-frame clones and leaves some out. This sample carries 20,000 to 30,000 clones, approximately 90% of them seen once, and the ten largest clones take about 9.5%. The sample in question was peripheral blood mononuclear cells, obtained before any cancer treatment. These receptors were collected from a woman aged 40 to 75 with stage III lung adenocarcinoma. CDR3s include the opening cysteine and the closing phenylalanine or tryptophan. D genes are given only for firm matches. Some rows have no size entry. The others give once, few or many, or a class for an expanded clone.

TRBV28	TRBJ2-3	-	TRBD2	TGTGCCACCCACCAACCCCTAGGGAGGGCGACAGATACGCAGTATTTT	CATHQPLGRATDTQYF
TRBV13	TRBJ1-6	-	-	TGTACCAGCAGCTTACTTCCCCACGAGAAATCACCCCCCCACTTT	CTSSLLPHEKSPPHF
TRBV7-4	TRBJ2-1	-	-	TGTGCCAGCAGCTCCGAGAAGCGGACCGTCTCCTACAATGAGCAGTTCTTC	CASSSEKRTVSYNEQFF
TRBV7-9	TRBJ2-5	once	-	TGTGCCAGCAGCTCAGGGGTCCAAGAGACCCAGTACTTC	CASSSGVQETQYF
TRBV18	TRBJ2-1	-	-	TGTGCCAGCTCACTGGCCAGGGGTGGCTACAATGAGCAGTTCTTC	CASSLARGGYNEQFF
TRBV5-5	TRBJ2-1	-	-	TGTGCCAGCAGCTTGGCTGTTGGGCCCTACAATGAGCAGTTCTTC	CASSLAVGPYNEQFF
TRBV6-5	TRBJ2-3	-	TRBD2	TGTGCCAGCAGTCTTGGACTAGCGGGAGATACGCAGTATTTT	CASSLGLAGDTQYF
TRBV15	TRBJ1-3	-	-	TGTGCCACCAGCCGGAACTCTGGAAACACCATATATTTT	CATSRNSGNTIYF
TRBV5-4	TRBJ2-4	-	-	TGTGCCAGCAGCTTGGGTACAGGTCTAGAAGCGGGTTTAGCCAAAAACATTCAGTACTTC	CASSLGTGLEAGLAKNIQYF
TRBV19	TRBJ2-3	few	TRBD2	TGTGCCAGTAGTCTCCGGGTAGCGGGGGACGCAGATACGCAGTATTTT	CASSLRVAGDADTQYF
TRBV29-1	TRBJ1-3	-	-	TGCAGCGTTTTGGTGGACGATCCTGGAAACACCATATATTTT	CSVLVDDPGNTIYF
TRBV25-1	TRBJ1-2	-	TRBD1	TGTGCCAGCAGTGGCCCGGGACAGGGCTATGGCTACACCTTC	CASSGPGQGYGYTF
TRBV5-1	TRBJ2-3	-	TRBD1	TGCGCCAGCAGCTCCGGGACAGGGGGCCGCACAGATACGCAGTATTTT	CASSSGTGGRTDTQYF
TRBV7-4	TRBJ1-3	few	-	TGTGCCAGCATGACTCATCCGCTCTCTGGAAACACCATATATTTT	CASMTHPLSGNTIYF
TRBV7-2	TRBJ2-5	-	TRBD2	TGTGCCAGCAGCTTAGGGGCCACTAGCGGGGTACAAGAGACCCAGTACTTC	CASSLGATSGVQETQYF
TRBV6-5	TRBJ2-2	-	-	TGTGCCAGCAGTTACTCGAATAAGGGAATCGGGGAGCTGTTTTTT	CASSYSNKGIGELFF
TRBV11-3	TRBJ2-1	-	TRBD2	TGTGCCAGCAGCCCCGGAGGGAGCGGGGGCTACAATGAGCAGTTCTTC	CASSPGGSGGYNEQFF
TRBV2	TRBJ2-5	-	-	TGTGCCAGCAGTGAAGCGCCTAAACAAGAGACCCAGTACTTC	CASSEAPKQETQYF
TRBV6-5	TRBJ1-6	-	TRBD1	TGTGCCAGCAGTTACCGTTCGGGACAGAATTCACCCCTCCACTTT	CASSYRSGQNSPLHF
TRBV2	TRBJ2-5	-	-	TGTGCCAGCACCCTCGCCGGGGCATCGATAGCCCAGTACTTC	CASTLAGASIAQYF
TRBV5-1	TRBJ2-7	-	TRBD1	TGCGCCAGCAGCTTAGGGGACAGGACCCCCGAGCAGTACTTC	CASSLGDRTPEQYF
TRBV7-9	TRBJ1-3	-	-	TGTGCCAGCAGACTCGACCGGGGGGCTGGAAACACCATATATTTT	CASRLDRGAGNTIYF
TRBV13	TRBJ2-7	-	TRBD1	TGTGCCAGCAGCCCAACGACAGGGGGACAGCAGTACTTC	CASSPTTGGQQYF
TRBV4-1	TRBJ2-1	-	-	TGCGCCAGCAGCCAAGAGTGGGATGAGCAGTTCTTC	CASSQEWDEQFF
TRBV4-3	TRBJ2-1	-	-	TGCGCCAGCAGCCAAGATTGGGGTGTCCCTTTCAATGAGCAGTTCTTC	CASSQDWGVPFNEQFF
TRBV6-4	TRBJ2-5	-	TRBD1	TGTGCCAGCAGCCGGACAGGGGGAGACCAAGAGACCCAGTACTTC	CASSRTGGDQETQYF
TRBV7-2	TRBJ1-6	-	-	TGTGCCAGCAGCTTAGGGAGGTCAGGGAATAATTCACCCCTCCACTTT	CASSLGRSGNNSPLHF
TRBV29-1	TRBJ2-5	-	-	TGCAGCGTTAACACACGACTGGGAGAGACCCAGTACTTC	CSVNTRLGETQYF
TRBV7-2	TRBJ2-5	once	-	TGTGCCAGCAGCGCAATCGCCGGGACGAGCCAAGAGACCCAGTACTTC	CASSAIAGTSQETQYF
TRBV5-1	TRBJ1-1	-	TRBD1	TGCGCCAGCAGCCCACAGGGGGCGAACACTGAAGCTTTCTTT	CASSPQGANTEAFF
TRBV2	TRBJ1-1	-	TRBD1	TGTGCCAGCAGTGAGACAGGGATAGGGAACACTGAAGCTTTCTTT	CASSETGIGNTEAFF
TRBV6-5	TRBJ1-1	-	-	TGTGCCAGCAGTTACTCGGACAGCCGGAACACTGAAGCTTTCTTT	CASSYSDSRNTEAFF
TRBV4-1	TRBJ2-1	-	TRBD2	TGCGCCAGCAGCCAAGTCCCGGGAGGGCCGGGTGGTAGAACCTACAATGAGCAGTTCTTC	CASSQVPGGPGGRTYNEQFF
TRBV6-1	TRBJ1-1	once	-	TGTGCCAGCAGGATGCAGAAGAACACTGAAGCTTTCTTT	CASRMQKNTEAFF
TRBV9	TRBJ2-3	-	-	TGTGCCAGCAGCGTAGGGAGGTCAGCAAGCACAGATACGCAGTATTTT	CASSVGRSASTDTQYF
TRBV5-5	TRBJ2-7	-	TRBD1	TGTGCCAGCATATTGGGAGGACAGGGCGACTCCTACGAGCAGTACTTC	CASILGGQGDSYEQYF
TRBV28	TRBJ1-2	-	TRBD1	TGTGCCAGCAGTTTGGGGGGACAGGGGTTTGGCTACACCTTC	CASSLGGQGFGYTF
TRBV5-4	TRBJ1-1	-	-	TGTGCCAGCAGCATCTCACACTGGAACACTGAAGCTTTCTTT	CASSISHWNTEAFF
TRBV7-2	TRBJ1-2	-	-	TGTGCCAGCAGCCCGGACAGTTACTATGGCTACACCTTC	CASSPDSYYGYTF
TRBV30	TRBJ1-4	-	-	TGTGCCTGGAGTGGGACAGTGGCGGAGGGAAAACTGTTTTTT	CAWSGTVAEGKLFF
TRBV4-2	TRBJ1-6	few	-	TGTGCCAGCAGCCAAGATTTGGCAGAAAATTCACCCCTCCACTTT	CASSQDLAENSPLHF
TRBV11-3	TRBJ2-1	once	TRBD2	TGTGCCAGCAGCTTAGGTGGGACTAGCTTGATCTTC	CASSLGGTSLIF
TRBV10-3	TRBJ2-3	-	-	TGTGCCATCAGTCCGAACCAACAGGATACGCAGTATTTT	CAISPNQQDTQYF